This entry concerns a single TCR beta chain. Its antigen is still unknown. Produced via immunoSEQ multiplex PCR; TCRdb's table is partial and in-frame only. This sample has some 31,000 clones, with approximately 88% found just once. This sample was taken from a study of T cell responses to AZD1222 COVID-19 vaccine. Whether given at about 4 or about 12 weeks, second doses were pooled. Whole-study findings and limits: Spike-specific TCR depth and breadth grew after two AZD1222 doses.

The germline V and J ends were trimmed by 2 bases and 2 bases, with 6 bases remaining between them. Germline CDR1 is MNHEY and CDR2 is SVGEGT. CDR3 length equals 13 residues. This sample comprised peripheral blood, obtained 28 days after the second AZD1222 dose. The sequence was obtained from an adult who received the AZD1222 COVID-19 vaccine. The gene calls are TRBV6-2 or TRBV6-3 and TRBJ1-2; maybe TRBD1 (5 bases). This chain's CDR3 is CASSYEGNYGYTF. The DNA for the CDR3 is TGTGCCAGCAGTTACGAGGGGAACTATGGCTACACCTTC.